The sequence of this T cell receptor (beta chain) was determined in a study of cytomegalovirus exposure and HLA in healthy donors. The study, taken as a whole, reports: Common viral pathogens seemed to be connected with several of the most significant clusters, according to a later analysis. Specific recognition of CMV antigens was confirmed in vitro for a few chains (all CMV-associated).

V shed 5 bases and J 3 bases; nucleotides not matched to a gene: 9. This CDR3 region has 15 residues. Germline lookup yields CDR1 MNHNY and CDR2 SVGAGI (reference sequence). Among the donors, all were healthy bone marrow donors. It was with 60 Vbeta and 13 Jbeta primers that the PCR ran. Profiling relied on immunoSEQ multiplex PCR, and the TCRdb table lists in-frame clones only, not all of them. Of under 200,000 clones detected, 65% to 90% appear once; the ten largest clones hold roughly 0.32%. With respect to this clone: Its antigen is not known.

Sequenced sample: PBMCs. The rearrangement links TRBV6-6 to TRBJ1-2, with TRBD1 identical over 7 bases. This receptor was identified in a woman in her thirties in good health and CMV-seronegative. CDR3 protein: CASSQVRQGHYGYTF. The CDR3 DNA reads TGTGCCAGCAGTCAAGTGAGACAGGGCCACTATGGCTACACCTTC.